This TCR beta chain was found in a study of monozygotic twins with inflammatory bowel disease. Germline V gene lookup returns CDR1 LGHNA and CDR2 YSLEER. The CDR3 length is 13 residues. From the 5' RACE reads, TCRdb lists one entry per CDR3 protein and no DNA. Recorded for this sample: 93,000 or so distinct CDR3 sequences. This TCR came from a human donor with ulcerative colitis or Crohn's disease, or a healthy co-twin of an affected twin (not recorded which). The source material was blood. The chain recombines TRBV4-3 with TRBJ2-7. The CDR3 loop is CASSHSTDYEQYF.